Listed below are T cell receptor beta chains from one sample, sequenced in a study of T cell responses to AZD1222 COVID-19 vaccine. The method was immunoSEQ multiplex PCR; TCRdb's version includes in-frame clones alone and lacks a portion of them. The table lists over 90,000 clones, about 90% of them singletons, with 4.5% to 5.5% in the top ten. The sample was peripheral blood, taken on day 0 of AZD1222 vaccination. The receptors shown here come from an adult in good health. Each CDR3 is given with its conserved first and last residue. A D gene is named only where the DNA matches it firmly. Not all rows give a size; the values are once, few, many and, for expanded clones, a class.

NA	TRBJ1-6	NA	TRBV5-5	TGTGCCAGCAGCTTGGACAGGAGCTCCTATAATTCACCCCTCCACTTT	CASSLDRSSYNSPLHF
NA	TRBJ1-2	NA	TRBV13	TGTGCCAGCAGCTTAGAGGGCAGTCCCTATGGCTACACCTTC	CASSLEGSPYGYTF
NA	TRBJ2-7	NA	TRBV4-1	TGCGCCAGCAGCCTTTGGGCGGGTTCCCCGGGCGGGCAGTACTTC	CASSLWAGSPGGQYF
TRBD2	TRBJ2-7	once	TRBV29-1	TGCAGCGTCGAAGGGACTAGCGGGGGCTACGAGCAGTACTTC	CSVEGTSGGYEQYF
NA	TRBJ1-4	NA	TRBV20-1	TGCAGTGCTAGTAGTCTGTTGGAGACTAATGAAAAACTGTTTTTT	CSASSLLETNEKLFF
NA	TRBJ1-6	NA	TRBV10-3	TGTGCCTCATCCCGTGGGCGTCAGGTTAATTCACCCCTCCACTTT	CASSRGRQVNSPLHF
TRBD1	TRBJ1-5	NA	TRBV5-8	TGTGCCAGCAGCTTCAGGGGGACCAATCAGCCCCAGCATTTT	CASSFRGTNQPQHF
NA	TRBJ2-1	NA	TRBV11-3	TGTGCCAGCAGCTTATCGGTTAACAATGAGCAGTTCTTC	CASSLSVNNEQFF
NA	TRBJ1-1	NA	TRBV29-1	TGCAGCGTTGAAGACGTCGGGGAAACTGAAGCTTTCTTT	CSVEDVGETEAFF
NA	TRBJ1-2	NA	TRBV4-1	TGCGCCAGCAGCGGAACAGGCTCCTATGGCTACACCTTC	CASSGTGSYGYTF
NA	TRBJ2-5	NA	TRBV6-5	TGTGCCAGCGGGTCCCCGCGAGAGACCCAGTACTTC	CASGSPRETQYF
NA	TRBJ1-3	once	TRBV4-1	TGCGCCAGCAGCCAAGACTGGACGGGGGGAAACACCATATATTTT	CASSQDWTGGNTIYF
NA	TRBJ1-6	NA	TRBV9	TGTGCCAGCAGCGCTGGGGGCCGAGGGGCACCCCTCCACTTT	CASSAGGRGAPLHF
TRBD1	TRBJ1-2	once	TRBV3-1/TRBV3-2	TGTGCCAGCGAACCGGGACAGGATGGCTACACCTTC	CASEPGQDGYTF
TRBD2	TRBJ2-2	once	TRBV27	TGTGCCAGCAGTCGGGGGGAATTGAACACCGGGGAGCTGTTTTTT	CASSRGELNTGELFF
NA	TRBJ2-3	NA	TRBV10-3	TGTGCCATCAAAAGGACAGCCACTAGCACAGATACGCAGTATTTT	CAIKRTATSTDTQYF
NA	TRBJ2-7	once	TRBV5-4	TGTGCCAGCAGCTTGGCCGTCGGGTACGAGCAGTACTTC	CASSLAVGYEQYF
NA	TRBJ2-7	NA	TRBV10-3	TGTGCCATCAGTGAGTCAAGTTACGAGCAGTACTTC	CAISESSYEQYF
TRBD1	TRBJ1-6	NA	TRBV11-2	TGTGCCAGCAGCTTAGGGACAGGGAATAATTCACCCCTCCACTTT	CASSLGTGNNSPLHF
NA	TRBJ2-2	few	TRBV29-1	TGCAGTATAAGAGGCGGGGTTAACACCGGGGAGCTGTTTTTT	CSIRGGVNTGELFF
TRBD2	TRBJ2-1	few	TRBV3-1/TRBV3-2	TGTGCCAGCAGGCACGGAGCGGGAAACGAGCAGTTCTTC	CASRHGAGNEQFF
NA	TRBJ2-7	NA	TRBV11-1	TGTGCCAGCAGCTTAGGTGGCAGCCCTACCTACGAGCAGTACTTC	CASSLGGSPTYEQYF
NA	TRBJ2-3	NA	TRBV6-5	TGTGCCAGCAGCATACAGGATACAGATACGCAGTATTTT	CASSIQDTDTQYF
TRBD1	TRBJ2-1	NA	TRBV2	TGTGCCAGCACCGCCCAAACAGGGGGGAAAGGCAATGAGCAGTTCTTC	CASTAQTGGKGNEQFF
NA	TRBJ1-1	NA	TRBV6-5	TGTGCCAGCAGACAGGGAACTGAAGCTTTCTTT	CASRQGTEAFF
NA	TRBJ1-6	NA	TRBV6-2/TRBV6-3	TGTGCCAGCAGTTACCCGGACAGTTCGAGCTCCTATAATTCACCCCTCCACTTT	CASSYPDSSSSYNSPLHF
TRBD2	TRBJ2-1	NA	TRBV19	TGTGCCAGTAGCCCGGGGGGGGGCCTCCAGTTCTTC	CASSPGGGLQFF
TRBD1	TRBJ1-1	NA	TRBV11-2	TGTGCCAGCAGCTTAGATGTCAGGGGGCAGGATATAACTGAAGCTTTCTTT	CASSLDVRGQDITEAFF
NA	TRBJ1-5	NA	TRBV5-8	TGTGCCAGCAGCTTGGAGGTTCTCAATCAGCCCCAGCATTTT	CASSLEVLNQPQHF
NA	TRBJ2-1	NA	TRBV30	TGTGCCTGGAAAGGAGGGCCTTACAATGAGCAGTTCTTC	CAWKGGPYNEQFF
TRBD2	TRBJ2-5	NA	TRBV14	TGTGCCAGCAGCCAAGCCCGGGGCCCGGGGGGGACCCAGTACTTC	CASSQARGPGGTQYF
TRBD1	TRBJ1-2	NA	TRBV5-1	TGCGCCAGCAGCTTGTTTGGGACAGGGGGTGATGGCTACACCTTC	CASSLFGTGGDGYTF
TRBD1	TRBJ2-6	few	TRBV4-3	TGCGCCAGCAGCAGGGGACAGGGGGCTGGGGCCAACGTCCTGACTTTC	CASSRGQGAGANVLTF
NA	TRBJ2-3	NA	TRBV2	TGTGCCAGCACCGAAGGTTTAGCAGATACGCAGTATTTT	CASTEGLADTQYF
TRBD1	TRBJ1-6	NA	TRBV2	TGTGCCAGCGACAGGGGGCTATCACCCCTCCACTTT	CASDRGLSPLHF
NA	TRBJ1-1	NA	TRBV6-5	TGTGCCAGCAGTCCACAGGCAGTGAACACTGAAGCTTTCTTT	CASSPQAVNTEAFF
TRBD1	TRBJ1-4	NA	TRBV18	TGTGCCAGCTCTGTCGGGACAGCCGATGAAAAACTGTTTTTT	CASSVGTADEKLFF
TRBD1	TRBJ1-6	NA	TRBV7-9	TGTGCCAGCAGCTTAGCGACAGGGGGATCTTATAATTCACCCCTCCACTTT	CASSLATGGSYNSPLHF
NA	TRBJ1-3	NA	TRBV3-1/TRBV3-2	TGTGCCAGCAGCCAAGGGGGCACAGGCCTTTATTTT	CASSQGGTGLYF
NA	TRBJ2-7	once	TRBV2	TGTGCCAGCACCACGACGTCCTACGAGCAGTACTTC	CASTTTSYEQYF
NA	TRBJ1-1	NA	TRBV18	TGTGCCAGCTCACCACGAGCGGACGGTAACACTGAAGCTTTCTTT	CASSPRADGNTEAFF
TRBD2	TRBJ2-1	NA	TRBV20-1	TGCAGTGCTAGCCCAGGACTAGAGGGGTTCTTC	CSASPGLEGFF
NA	TRBJ1-5	NA	TRBV28	TGTGCCAGCAGGCGAAGCCCACAGGGTGTGGGGTGGATAAGCAATCAGCCCCAGCATTTT	CASRRSPQGVGWISNQPQHF
NA	TRBJ1-1	NA	TRBV5-1	TGCGCCAGCAGCTTGCAAACAGGGAACACTGAAGCTTTCTTT	CASSLQTGNTEAFF
NA	TRBJ2-7	NA	TRBV27	TGTGCCAGCAGTCTCCCACGGGCTCACGCCTCCTACGAGCAGTACTTC	CASSLPRAHASYEQYF
NA	TRBJ2-5	NA	TRBV27	TGTGCCAGCAGCCCCCAGGGATACCAAGAGACCCAGTACTTC	CASSPQGYQETQYF
TRBD1	TRBJ1-6	NA	TRBV28	TGTGCCAGCAGTCCCCTGACAGGGGAAGATTCACCCCTCCACTTT	CASSPLTGEDSPLHF
TRBD1	TRBJ1-1	NA	TRBV5-1	TGCGCCAGCAGCTCCGGGGGACAGGGGTCGAACACTGAAGCTTTCTTT	CASSSGGQGSNTEAFF
NA	TRBJ2-7	NA	TRBV2	TGTGCCAGCAGTGAACAGGGGTCCTCCTACGAGCAGTACTTC	CASSEQGSSYEQYF
NA	TRBJ1-1	NA	TRBV30	TGTGCCTGGAGTGTATACTTGAACACTGAAGCTTTCTTT	CAWSVYLNTEAFF
NA	TRBJ2-5	NA	TRBV25-1	TGTGCCAGCCCCCCGAACCGGGACTCCCAAGAGACCCAGTACTTC	CASPPNRDSQETQYF
NA	TRBJ2-5	NA	TRBV19	TGTGCCAGTAGTATAACCCTTGGAGAGACCCAGTACTTC	CASSITLGETQYF
TRBD1	TRBJ1-2	NA	TRBV7-2	TGTGCCAGCAGCTACGGACAGGTCTCCAACTATGGCTACACCTTC	CASSYGQVSNYGYTF
NA	TRBJ2-6	many	TRBV4-3	TGCGCCAGCAGTCACTCAGAAGGAACTGGGGCCAACGTCCTGACTTTC	CASSHSEGTGANVLTF
TRBD1	TRBJ1-5	NA	TRBV6-6	TGTGCCAGCAGCGACGGGACAGGTAATCAGCCCCAGCATTTT	CASSDGTGNQPQHF
TRBD2	TRBJ2-1	NA	TRBV7-8	TGTGCCAGCAGCTTAGAGGCGGGGGGCGGATACAATGAGCAGTTCTTC	CASSLEAGGGYNEQFF
TRBD1	TRBJ2-2	NA	TRBV6-5	TGTGCCGGCAGTACAGGGGACACCGGGGAGCTGTTTTTT	CAGSTGDTGELFF
NA	TRBJ2-2	NA	TRBV9	TGTGCCAGCAGCGTAGGGGCCCCAGCGAACACCGGGGAGCTGTTTTTT	CASSVGAPANTGELFF
NA	TRBJ2-7	NA	TRBV7-9	TGTGCCAGCAGCTTAGTTGGTGCGATCAGCTCCTACGAGCAGTACTTC	CASSLVGAISSYEQYF
NA	TRBJ1-1	NA	TRBV16	TGTGCCAGCAGCACTATGGGGAACACTGAAGCTTTCTTT	CASSTMGNTEAFF